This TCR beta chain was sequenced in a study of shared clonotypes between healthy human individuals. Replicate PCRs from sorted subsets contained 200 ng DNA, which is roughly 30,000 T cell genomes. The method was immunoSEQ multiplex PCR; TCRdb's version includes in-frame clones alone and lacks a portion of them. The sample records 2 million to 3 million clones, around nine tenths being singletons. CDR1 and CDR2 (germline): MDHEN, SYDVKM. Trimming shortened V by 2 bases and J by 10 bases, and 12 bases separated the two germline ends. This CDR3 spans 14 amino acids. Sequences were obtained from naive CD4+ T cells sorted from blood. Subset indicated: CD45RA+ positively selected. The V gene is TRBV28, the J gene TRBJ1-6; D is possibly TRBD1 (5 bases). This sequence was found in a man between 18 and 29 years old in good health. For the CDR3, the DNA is TGTGCCAGCAGTTTAAGGCAGGGACGGTCACCCCTCCACTTT. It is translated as CASSLRQGRSPLHF.